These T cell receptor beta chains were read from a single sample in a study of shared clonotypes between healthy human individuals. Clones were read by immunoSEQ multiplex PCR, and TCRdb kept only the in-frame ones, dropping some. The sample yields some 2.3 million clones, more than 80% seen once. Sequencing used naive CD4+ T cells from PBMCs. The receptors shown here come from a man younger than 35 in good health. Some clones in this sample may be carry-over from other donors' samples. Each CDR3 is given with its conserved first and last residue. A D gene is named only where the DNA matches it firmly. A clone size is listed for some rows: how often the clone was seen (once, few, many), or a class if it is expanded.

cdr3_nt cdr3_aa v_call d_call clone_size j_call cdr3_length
TGTGCCAGCAGTGAAATGGAAACGGCAGGGGGACTCTATGGCTACACCTTC CASSEMETAGGLYGYTF TRBV6-1 TRBD1 . TRBJ1-2 17
TGTGCCAGTAGTACCCGAGGGGGCTCCTACAATGAGCAGTTCTTC CASSTRGGSYNEQFF TRBV19 . . TRBJ2-1 15
TGCGCCAGCAGTCAATCTAGAAAGCCCCGCGAGCAGTACTTC CASSQSRKPREQYF TRBV23-1 . . TRBJ2-7 14
TGTGCCAGCAGAGTATCCGACTCCTATAGCAATCAGCCCCAGCATTTT CASRVSDSYSNQPQHF TRBV28 . . TRBJ1-5 16
TGTGCCAGCAGAGCTAATAAAGAGACCCAGTACTTC CASRANKETQYF TRBV6-1 . . TRBJ2-5 12
TGTGCCAGCAGTGAATGGGCAGGGCTCGGCTACACCTTC CASSEWAGLGYTF TRBV25-1 . . TRBJ1-2 13
TGTGCCAGCAGCTTGGAGTACCGCACCCTTTCGGATACGCAGTATTTT CASSLEYRTLSDTQYF TRBV5-4 . . TRBJ2-3 16
TGTGCCAGCAGTCCCACCAGGGTCCCCTCTGGAAACACCATATATTTT CASSPTRVPSGNTIYF TRBV7-2 . once TRBJ1-3 16
TGTGCTAGTGGTTCAACGACAAGAGCCGACTATGGCTACACCTTC CASGSTTRADYGYTF TRBV12-5 . . TRBJ1-2 15
TGTGCCACCAGCCGGGGGCGCACCACCGGGGAGCTGTTTTTT CATSRGRTTGELFF TRBV15 . . TRBJ2-2 14
TGTGCCAGCAGTGATAAGGGACTTCACTACGAGCAGTACTTC CASSDKGLHYEQYF TRBV6-5 . . TRBJ2-7 14
TGTGCCAGCAGCTTAGTAAGAGGACCTCGGGACGAGCAGTACTTC CASSLVRGPRDEQYF TRBV11-3 . . TRBJ2-7 15
TGCGCCAGCAGCTTGCCCGACGGTTTCTCCTACGAGCAGTACTTC CASSLPDGFSYEQYF TRBV5-1 . . TRBJ2-7 15
TGCAGCGGGGGGGGACGAGACGTCAATGAGCAGTTCTTC CSGGGRDVNEQFF TRBV29-1 TRBD2 . TRBJ2-1 13
TGTGCCAGCAGTCGGGGGAGGGATACGCAGTATTTT CASSRGRDTQYF TRBV28 . . TRBJ2-3 12
TGCGCCAGCAGCCTCTCGGGGACAGGGGGCTTCCAGCCCCAGCATTTT CASSLSGTGGFQPQHF TRBV4-1 TRBD1 . TRBJ1-5 16
TGTGCCAGCAGCTGGACTAGCGGGACTAGCACAGATACGCAGTATTTT CASSWTSGTSTDTQYF TRBV7-3 TRBD2 . TRBJ2-3 16
TGTGCCAGCAGTGACCGGCGGGGGGCTAGCACAGATACGCAGTATTTT CASSDRRGASTDTQYF TRBV2 TRBD2 . TRBJ2-3 16
TGTGCCAGCAGCGGGACGACAGGGAGGAATGAAAAACTGTTTTTT CASSGTTGRNEKLFF TRBV7-9 TRBD1 . TRBJ1-4 15
TGTGCCAGCAGTTTTTACCGGACAGGGGTCCACCCCGCGACCCAGTACTTC CASSFYRTGVHPATQYF TRBV28 TRBD1 . TRBJ2-5 17
TGTGCCAGCAGCTTGTTCGGACAGGGAACCTATCAGCCCCAGCATTTT CASSLFGQGTYQPQHF TRBV5-8 TRBD1 . TRBJ1-5 16
TGTGCCAGCAGCTTAGCGTGGGGTAGGGGCGCCACAGATACGCAGTATTTT CASSLAWGRGATDTQYF TRBV7-2 . . TRBJ2-3 17
TGTGCCAGCAGCGGTCGGTCTAGCGGATCGAACACCGGGGAGCTGTTTTTT CASSGRSSGSNTGELFF TRBV7-3 TRBD2 . TRBJ2-2 17
TGTGCCAGCAGCTTAGACGGGTCGGGGAGGGCAGGCCAGCCCCAGCATTTT CASSLDGSGRAGQPQHF TRBV7-2 . . TRBJ1-5 17
TGTGCCAGCAGCCAAGATTTCCTCACCTGGACTACGACAGATACGCAGTATTTT CASSQDFLTWTTTDTQYF TRBV14 . . TRBJ2-3 18
TGTGCCAGCAGCTCTTGGAAACAGGGGGCCGGCGAGCAGTACTTC CASSSWKQGAGEQYF TRBV5-4 TRBD1 . TRBJ2-7 15
TGTGCCAGCAGTACTAGCGGGAGGCCTTCCTACAATGAGCAGTTCTTC CASSTSGRPSYNEQFF TRBV27 TRBD2 . TRBJ2-1 16
TGTGCCAGCAGCCAAGGGTTGGGGAGGTCCTACAATGAGCAGTTCTTC CASSQGLGRSYNEQFF TRBV4-2 . once TRBJ2-1 16
TGTGCCAGCAGGAAGATAACAGGGGGGACAGAAGCCAAAAACATTCAGTACTTC CASRKITGGTEAKNIQYF TRBV2 TRBD1 . TRBJ2-4 18
TGTGCCATCAGCCAGTCGGGGGTTGATCAGCCCCAGCATTTT CAISQSGVDQPQHF TRBV10-3 . once TRBJ1-5 14
TGTGCCAGCAGTTACACGACATTTGGAAACACCATATATTTT CASSYTTFGNTIYF TRBV6-6 . . TRBJ1-3 14
TGTGCCAGCAGTCGGACTAGCGGTAGCACAGATACGCAGTATTTT CASSRTSGSTDTQYF TRBV7-9 TRBD2 . TRBJ2-3 15
TGTGCCAGCAGCCTTAGCGGGGGCTCCTACAATGAGCAGTTCTTC CASSLSGGSYNEQFF TRBV7-3 TRBD2 . TRBJ2-1 15
TGTGCCAGCAGCCCCCAACGGTTTGCCGGGGAGCTGTTTTTT CASSPQRFAGELFF TRBV4-2 . . TRBJ2-2 14
TGCGCCAGCAGCTTGGCACAGAATGCTAACTATGGCTACACCTTC CASSLAQNANYGYTF TRBV5-1 . . TRBJ1-2 15
TGTGCCAGCAGTGTCTACGGGACTGCCACACACGAGCAGTACTTC CASSVYGTATHEQYF TRBV6-1 . . TRBJ2-7 15
TGCAGCGGCGGGGAGGGGGCCTACGAGCAGTACTTC CSGGEGAYEQYF TRBV29-1 . . TRBJ2-7 12
TGTGCCAGGCGCACCACAGGGGGTATGAGTGGCTACACCTTC CARRTTGGMSGYTF TRBV6-8 TRBD1 few TRBJ1-2 14
TGTGCCAGCAGCTTTTCTTCCTTCGGCGCCTACGAGCAGTACTTC CASSFSSFGAYEQYF TRBV5-6 . . TRBJ2-7 15
TGCGCCAGCAGCCAACAAGGGACTAGCGGAACATATGAGACCCAGTACTTC CASSQQGTSGTYETQYF TRBV4-1 TRBD2 . TRBJ2-5 17
TGTGCCAGCAGCTTAAGGACAGGGGAGGCCGGGGAGCTGTTTTTT CASSLRTGEAGELFF TRBV7-9 TRBD1 once TRBJ2-2 15
TGTGCCATCAGCTTCAGCACTGAAGCTTTCTTT CAISFSTEAFF TRBV10-3 . . TRBJ1-1 11
TGTGCCAGCAGCGCCGCCGGGGGGCAGAGGGAGCAGTACTTC CASSAAGGQREQYF TRBV9 . . TRBJ2-7 14
TGCGCCAGCAGCCAAGTTCACGATACGCAGTATTTT CASSQVHDTQYF TRBV4-1 . once TRBJ2-3 12
TGTGCCAGCAACGACAGGGGGGGAGCCGATACGCAGTATTTT CASNDRGGADTQYF TRBV27 TRBD1 . TRBJ2-3 14
TGTGCCAGCAGTATGATCGGCAGGGCCACAGATACGCAGTATTTT CASSMIGRATDTQYF TRBV6-1 . . TRBJ2-3 15
TGTGCCAGCAGGCCCGGGGGGGCCGTAGGGCCCCAGCATTTT CASRPGGAVGPQHF TRBV6-5 . . TRBJ1-5 14
TGCGCCAGCAGTGAATCCGGGACACCTTACTATGGCTACACCTTC CASSESGTPYYGYTF TRBV10-1 . . TRBJ1-2 15
TGTGCCAGCTCACCCGACAGGCTCCCAGGCTACACCTTC CASSPDRLPGYTF TRBV18 . . TRBJ1-2 13
TGTGCCAGTAGTTCTCAGGGGAATTCAGATACGCAGTATTTT CASSSQGNSDTQYF TRBV19 . . TRBJ2-3 14
TGTGCCAGCAGCCTACGGCCCCTGGGGTCTGCTTCCTACGAGCAGTACTTC CASSLRPLGSASYEQYF TRBV9 . . TRBJ2-7 17
TGTGCCAGCAGTGAACTAGCGGGAACCGATTACGAGCAGTACTTC CASSELAGTDYEQYF TRBV6-1 TRBD2 . TRBJ2-7 15
TGTGCCAGCAGTCCCCGGAGAACAGCGGATGAAGCTTTCTTT CASSPRRTADEAFF TRBV27 . . TRBJ1-1 14
TGCGCCAGCAGCTTTAGCGGCGTCGACTACAATGAGCAGTTCTTC CASSFSGVDYNEQFF TRBV5-1 . once TRBJ2-1 15
TGTGCCAGCAGCGTACAGGGGGTGAACTATGGCTACACCTTC CASSVQGVNYGYTF TRBV7-9 TRBD1 . TRBJ1-2 14
TGTGCCAGCAGCTCGGACAGGGGCGCAATCTACGAGCAGTACTTC CASSSDRGAIYEQYF TRBV7-2 TRBD1 once TRBJ2-7 15
TGTGCCAGCAGCTTAGCCAATGAAGCTTTCTTT CASSLANEAFF TRBV7-2 . once TRBJ1-1 11
TGTGCCTGGAGGCGGAAGGCCCAATCCTACGAGCAGTACTTC CAWRRKAQSYEQYF TRBV30 . . TRBJ2-7 14
TGTGCCAGCAGCCTCTTATCGGGTGGGGCGTCAGCTTTCTTT CASSLLSGGASAFF TRBV6-5 . . TRBJ1-1 14
TGCGCCAGCAGCTTCGGCGGGAGTGGAGATACGCAGTATTTT CASSFGGSGDTQYF TRBV5-1 TRBD2 . TRBJ2-3 14